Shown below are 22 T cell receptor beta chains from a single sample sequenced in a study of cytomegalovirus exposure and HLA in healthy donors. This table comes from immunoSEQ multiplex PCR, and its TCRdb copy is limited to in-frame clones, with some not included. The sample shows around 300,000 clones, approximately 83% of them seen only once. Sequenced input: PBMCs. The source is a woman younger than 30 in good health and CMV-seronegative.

In DNA form, the CDR3 reads TGTGCCAGCACCATCGACCCCCGGGGCGGGGAGCTGTTTTTT. Protein: CASTIDPRGGELFF. The J gene is TRBJ2-2, the V gene TRBV9; D is possibly TRBD2 (5 bases). Trimming pared 6 bases from V and 7 bases from J, leaving 16 bases between. The CDR3 totals 14 residues. The germline CDR1 and CDR2 sequences are SGDLS and YYNGEE. Supplemented by reference TRBV9 and TRBJ2-2, the full variable domain reads DSGVTQTPKHLITATGQRVTLRCSPRSGDLSVYWYQQSLDQGLQFLIQYYNGEERAKGNILERFSAQQFPDLHSELNLSSLELGDSALYFCASTIDPRGGELFFGEGSRLTVL.

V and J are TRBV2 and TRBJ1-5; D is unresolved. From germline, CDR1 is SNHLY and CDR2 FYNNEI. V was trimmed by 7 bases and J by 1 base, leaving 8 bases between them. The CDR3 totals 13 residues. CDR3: CASTRGSNQPQHF. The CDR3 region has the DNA TGTGCCAGCACGCGGGGAAGCAATCAGCCCCAGCATTTT.

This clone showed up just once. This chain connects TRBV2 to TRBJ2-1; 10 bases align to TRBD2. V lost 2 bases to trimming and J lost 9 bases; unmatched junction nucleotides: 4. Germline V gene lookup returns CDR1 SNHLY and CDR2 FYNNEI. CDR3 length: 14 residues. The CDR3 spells CASSELAGATEQFF. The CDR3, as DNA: TGTGCCAGCAGTGAACTAGCGGGAGCCACTGAGCAGTTCTTC.

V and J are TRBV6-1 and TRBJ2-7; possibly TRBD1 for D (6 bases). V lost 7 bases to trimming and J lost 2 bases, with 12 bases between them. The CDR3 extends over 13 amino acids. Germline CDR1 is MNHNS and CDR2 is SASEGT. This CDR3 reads CASTRAGAYEQYF. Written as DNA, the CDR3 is TGTGCCAGCACCCGGGCAGGGGCCTACGAGCAGTACTTC.

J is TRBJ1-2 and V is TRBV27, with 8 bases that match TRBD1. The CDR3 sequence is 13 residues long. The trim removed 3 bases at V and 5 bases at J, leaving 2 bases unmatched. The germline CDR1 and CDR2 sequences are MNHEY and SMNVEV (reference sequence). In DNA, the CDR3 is TGTGCCAGCAGTTTCGGACAGGGTTATGGCTACACCTTC. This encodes CASSFGQGYGYTF.

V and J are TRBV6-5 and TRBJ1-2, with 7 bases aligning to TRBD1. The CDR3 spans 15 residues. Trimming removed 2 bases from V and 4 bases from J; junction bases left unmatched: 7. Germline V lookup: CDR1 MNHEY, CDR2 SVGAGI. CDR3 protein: CASSYGGQVIYGYTF. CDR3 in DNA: TGTGCCAGCAGTTACGGAGGACAGGTGATCTATGGCTACACCTTC.

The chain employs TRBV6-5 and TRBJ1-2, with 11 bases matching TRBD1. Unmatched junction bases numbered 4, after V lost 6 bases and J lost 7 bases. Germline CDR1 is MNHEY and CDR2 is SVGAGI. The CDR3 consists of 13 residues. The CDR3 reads CASSVGQGAGYTF. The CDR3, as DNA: TGTGCCAGCAGCGTAGGACAGGGGGCTGGCTACACCTTC.

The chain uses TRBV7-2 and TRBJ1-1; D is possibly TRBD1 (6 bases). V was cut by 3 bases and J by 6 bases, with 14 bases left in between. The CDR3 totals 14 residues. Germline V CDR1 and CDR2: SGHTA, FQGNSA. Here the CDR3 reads CASSFSGQGPEAFF. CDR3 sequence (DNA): TGTGCCAGCAGCTTCTCCGGGCAGGGGCCTGAAGCTTTCTTT.

The CDR3 here is CASSEGTGTYGYTF. The CDR3 DNA follows: TGTGCCAGCAGTGAGGGAACAGGCACCTATGGCTACACCTTC. The chain recombines TRBV2 with TRBJ1-2, with D perhaps TRBD1 (5 bases). Trimming left V 3 bases short and J 4 bases short, with 12 bases between. The CDR3 is made up of 14 amino acids. In germline, CDR1 is SNHLY, CDR2 FYNNEI.

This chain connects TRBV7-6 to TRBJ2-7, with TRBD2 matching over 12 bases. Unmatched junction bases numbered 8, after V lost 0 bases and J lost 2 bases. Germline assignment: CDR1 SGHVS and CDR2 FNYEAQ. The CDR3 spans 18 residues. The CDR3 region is CASSLAALAGGPAYEQYF. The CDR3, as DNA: TGTGCCAGCAGCTTAGCGGCTCTAGCGGGAGGGCCCGCCTACGAGCAGTACTTC. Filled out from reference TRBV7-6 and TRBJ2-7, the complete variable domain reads GAGVSQSPRYKVTKRGQDVALRCDPISGHVSLYWYRQALGQGPEFLTYFNYEAQQDKSGLPNDRFSAERPEGSISTLTIQRTEQRDSAMYRCASSLAALAGGPAYEQYFGPGTRLTVT.

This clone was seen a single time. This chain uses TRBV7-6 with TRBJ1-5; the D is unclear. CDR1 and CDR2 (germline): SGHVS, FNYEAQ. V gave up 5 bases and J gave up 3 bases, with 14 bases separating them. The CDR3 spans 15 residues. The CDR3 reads CASSQSSGFNQPQHF. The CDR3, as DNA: TGTGCCAGCAGCCAATCCTCGGGTTTCAATCAGCCCCAGCATTTT.

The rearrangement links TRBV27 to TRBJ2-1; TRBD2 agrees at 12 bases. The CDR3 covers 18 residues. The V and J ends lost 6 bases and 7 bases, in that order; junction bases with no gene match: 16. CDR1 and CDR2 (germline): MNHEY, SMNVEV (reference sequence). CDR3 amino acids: CASSQLTVLAGGPNEQFF. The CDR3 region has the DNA TGTGCCAGCAGCCAGTTAACTGTCCTAGCGGGGGGGCCAAATGAGCAGTTCTTC.

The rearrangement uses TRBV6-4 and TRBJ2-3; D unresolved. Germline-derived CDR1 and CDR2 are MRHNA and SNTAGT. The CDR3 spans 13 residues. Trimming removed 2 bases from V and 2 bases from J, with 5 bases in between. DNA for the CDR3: TGTGCCAGCAGTGACGGGCACACAGATACGCAGTATTTT. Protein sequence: CASSDGHTDTQYF.

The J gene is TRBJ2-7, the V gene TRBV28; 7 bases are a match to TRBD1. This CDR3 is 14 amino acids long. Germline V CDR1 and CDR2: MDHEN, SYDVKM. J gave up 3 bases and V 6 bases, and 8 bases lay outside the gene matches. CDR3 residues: CASRGVGTDYEQYF. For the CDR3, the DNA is TGTGCCAGCAGGGGGGTGGGGACAGACTACGAGCAGTACTTC.

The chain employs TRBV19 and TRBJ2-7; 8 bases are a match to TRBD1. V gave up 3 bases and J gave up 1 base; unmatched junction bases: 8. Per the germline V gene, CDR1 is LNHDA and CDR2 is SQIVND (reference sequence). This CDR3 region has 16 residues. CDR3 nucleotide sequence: TGTGCCAGTAGTATCTACCGGGACAGGTCTTCCTACGAGCAGTACTTC. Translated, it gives CASSIYRDRSSYEQYF.

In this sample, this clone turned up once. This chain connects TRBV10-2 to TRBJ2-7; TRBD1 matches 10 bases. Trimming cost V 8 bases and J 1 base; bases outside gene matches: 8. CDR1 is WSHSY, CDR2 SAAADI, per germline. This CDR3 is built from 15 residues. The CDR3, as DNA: TGCGCCAGCGTGGGGGACAGGGGAGCTTCCTACGAGCAGTACTTC. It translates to CASVGDRGASYEQYF.

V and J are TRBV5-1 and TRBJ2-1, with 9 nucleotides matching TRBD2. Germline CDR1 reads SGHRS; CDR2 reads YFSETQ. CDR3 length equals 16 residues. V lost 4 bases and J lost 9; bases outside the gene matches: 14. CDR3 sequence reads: CASSAIPGLAHFEQFF. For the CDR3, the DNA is TGCGCCAGCAGCGCGATCCCGGGACTAGCCCATTTTGAGCAGTTCTTC.

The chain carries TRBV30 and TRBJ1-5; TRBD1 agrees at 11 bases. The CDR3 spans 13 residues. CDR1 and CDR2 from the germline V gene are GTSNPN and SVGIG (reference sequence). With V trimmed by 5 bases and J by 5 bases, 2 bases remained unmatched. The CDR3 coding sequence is TGTGCCTGGGGACAGGGGGCTGATCAGCCCCAGCATTTT. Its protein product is CAWGQGADQPQHF.

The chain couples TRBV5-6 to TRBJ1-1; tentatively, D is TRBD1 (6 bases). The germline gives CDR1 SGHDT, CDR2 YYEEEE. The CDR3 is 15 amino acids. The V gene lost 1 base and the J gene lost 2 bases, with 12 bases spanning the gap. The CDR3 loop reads CASSLWQGRNTEAFF. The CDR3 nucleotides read TGTGCCAGCAGCTTGTGGCAGGGGCGAAACACTGAAGCTTTCTTT.

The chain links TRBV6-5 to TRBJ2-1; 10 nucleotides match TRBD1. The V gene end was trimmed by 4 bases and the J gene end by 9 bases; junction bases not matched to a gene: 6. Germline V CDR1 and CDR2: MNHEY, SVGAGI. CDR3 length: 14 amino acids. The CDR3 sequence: CASSFLGQGGEQFF. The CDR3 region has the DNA TGTGCCAGCAGTTTCTTAGGACAGGGGGGTGAGCAGTTCTTC.

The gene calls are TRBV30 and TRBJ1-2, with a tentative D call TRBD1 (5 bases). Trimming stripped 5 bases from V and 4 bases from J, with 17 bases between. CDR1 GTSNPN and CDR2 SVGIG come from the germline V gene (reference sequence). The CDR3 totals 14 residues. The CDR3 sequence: CAWASGTAIYGYTF. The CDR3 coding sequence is TGTGCCTGGGCTTCGGGGACTGCAATCTATGGCTACACCTTC.

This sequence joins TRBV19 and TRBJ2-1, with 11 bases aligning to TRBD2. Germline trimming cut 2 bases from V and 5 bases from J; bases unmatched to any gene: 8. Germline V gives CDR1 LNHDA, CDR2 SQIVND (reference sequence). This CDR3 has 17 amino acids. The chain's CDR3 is CASSITAGTSGHNEQFF. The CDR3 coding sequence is TGTGCCAGTAGTATAACGGCCGGGACTAGCGGACACAATGAGCAGTTCTTC.